A single sample is the source of the 19 T cell receptor beta chains below, sequenced in a study of brain T cells in children with intractable seizures. TCRdb's table, derived via immunoSEQ multiplex PCR, lists solely in-frame clones and lacks some. The data show 1,500 to 2,500 clones, with around 80% seen just once and under 30% held by the top ten. Only cases whose brain tissue showed the highest T cell transcript signatures were sequenced. Sample: resected brain tissue, taken at surgery. Source of these receptors: a girl aged 2-10 years with tuberous sclerosis and intractable seizures.

This clone was counted only a few times. The chain has TRBV9 and TRBJ1-4, with 9 bases identical to TRBD1. Germline loops: CDR1 SGDLS, CDR2 YYNGEE. The CDR3 contains 15 residues. After removal of 2 bases from V and 6 bases from J, the junction contained 5 bases not matched to a gene. For the CDR3, the DNA is TGTGCCAGCAGCGTCTCCACAGGGGGCCATGAAAAACTGTTTTTT. Encoded protein: CASSVSTGGHEKLFF. The whole variable domain, remainder taken from reference TRBV9 and TRBJ1-4, is DSGVTQTPKHLITATGQRVTLRCSPRSGDLSVYWYQQSLDQGLQFLIQYYNGEERAKGNILERFSAQQFPDLHSELNLSSLELGDSALYFCASSVSTGGHEKLFFGSGTQLSVL.

This chain links TRBV6-2 or TRBV6-3 with TRBJ2-2; D gene unclear. The germline V and J ends were trimmed by 5 bases and 4 bases, with 14 bases remaining between them. Germline lookup yields CDR1 MNHEY and CDR2 SVGEGT. This CDR3 region has 15 residues. CDR3 DNA: TGTGCCAGCAGTAGACCTAGGGTGGGCACCGGGGAGCTGTTTTTT. It translates to CASSRPRVGTGELFF.

In this sample, this clone turned up a few times. V is TRBV6-4 and J is TRBJ2-3, with 8 positions matching TRBD1. Germline CDR1 reads MRHNA; CDR2 reads SNTAGT. Trimming at V came to 8 bases and at J to 0 bases, leaving 1 base not matched to a gene. The CDR3 is 13 amino acids. The CDR3 loop is CASSGGSTDTQYF. CDR3 bases: TGTGCCAGCTCAGGGGGCAGCACAGATACGCAGTATTTT.

The rearrangement links TRBV13 to TRBJ1-3; TRBD1 is a possible D gene (6 bases). V lost 5 bases and J 0 bases, leaving 14 bases between the germline ends. The CDR3 consists of 16 residues. Germline V lookup: CDR1 PRHDT, CDR2 FYEKMQ (reference sequence). The CDR3 DNA reads as TGTGCCAGCAGCAACCAAGGGGGTCACTCTGGAAACACCATATATTTT. Translated, it gives CASSNQGGHSGNTIYF.

This clone was seen only a few times. The chain couples TRBV6-6 to TRBJ2-7; D is possibly TRBD1 (5 bases). V lost 0 bases, J lost 0 bases, and 9 bases lay in between. Per germline, CDR1 MNHNY and CDR2 SVGAGI (reference sequence). This CDR3 is 15 amino acids long. This chain's CDR3 is CASSYSFQGSYEQYF. As DNA, the CDR3 is TGTGCCAGCAGTTACTCCTTTCAGGGCTCCTACGAGCAGTACTTC.

The J gene is TRBJ2-3, the V gene TRBV4-2; D remains ambiguous. CDR1 LGHNA and CDR2 YNFKEQ come from the germline V gene. The CDR3 is 13 amino acids. Trimming removed 0 bases from V and 4 bases from J, with 5 bases in between. The CDR3 here is CASSQDLSDTQYF. In DNA, the CDR3 is TGTGCCAGCAGCCAAGATCTGTCAGATACGCAGTATTTT.

This chain links TRBV4-1 with TRBJ2-3, with D tentatively TRBD2 (6 bases). The V gene's germline CDR1 is MGHRA and CDR2 YSYEKL. This CDR3 has 17 amino acids. V was shortened by 0 bases and J by 0 bases, with 13 bases between the two germline ends. CDR3 amino acids: CASSQDPPGTSTDTQYF. As DNA, the CDR3 is TGCGCCAGCAGCCAAGATCCCCCGGGGACTAGCACAGATACGCAGTATTTT.

This rearrangement joins TRBV20-1 to TRBJ1-5; no definite D call. This CDR3 contains 14 residues. Trimming shortened V by 3 bases and J by 6 bases, and 15 bases separated the two germline ends. The germline gives CDR1 DFQATT, CDR2 SNEGSKA (reference sequence). The CDR3 region has the DNA TGCAGTGCTAGTTCCCCCTTGGGTACTCAGCCCCAGCATTTT. It encodes CSASSPLGTQPQHF.

V gene TRBV5-1 combines with J gene TRBJ2-7; D might be TRBD1 (5 bases). The CDR3 spans 14 residues. The V end lost 2 bases, the J end lost 2 bases, and 11 bases lay between the germline ends. CDR1 is SGHRS and CDR2 is YFSETQ in the germline V gene. The CDR3 sequence: CASSLDSGAYEQYF. Here the CDR3 DNA reads TGCGCCAGCAGCTTAGACAGTGGAGCCTACGAGCAGTACTTC.

The chain recombines TRBV6-5 with TRBJ2-3; possibly TRBD1 or TRBD2 for D (5 bases each). This CDR3 region has 15 residues. Looked up from germline, CDR1 is MNHEY and CDR2 is SVGAGI. The V gene lost 8 bases and the J gene lost 6 bases, with 21 bases spanning the gap. The DNA of the CDR3 is TGTGCCAGCTCTAGGGGAGTGACGAGGACTGATACGCAGTATTTT. Translated, it gives CASSRGVTRTDTQYF.

The chain carries TRBV6-6 and TRBJ2-1; D unclear. Trimming removed 2 bases at V and 6 bases at J, with 11 bases between. Looked up from germline, CDR1 is MNHNY and CDR2 is SVGAGI (reference sequence). The CDR3 loop spans 14 amino acids. CDR3 DNA sequence: TGTGCCAGCAGTTACAACGCGTTGAGCAATGAGCAGTTCTTC. Amino acids: CASSYNALSNEQFF.

The V gene is TRBV12-3 or TRBV12-4, the J gene TRBJ1-2; D is perhaps TRBD1 (5 bases). The V end lost 3 bases, the J end lost 6 bases, and 11 bases lay between the germline ends. This CDR3 is 13 amino acids long. The CDR3 loop reads CASSLVPGHGYTF. The CDR3 region has the DNA TGTGCCAGCAGTTTGGTGCCGGGGCATGGCTACACCTTC.

V and J are TRBV7-3 and TRBJ2-7; 11 bases fit TRBD1. CDR1 is SGHTA, CDR2 FQGTGA, per germline. V lost 3 bases, J lost 0 bases, and 7 bases stayed unmatched. The CDR3 contains 17 residues. The CDR3 loop is CASSLGTGGSSSYEQYF. Written as DNA, the CDR3 is TGTGCCAGCAGCTTGGGGACAGGGGGTTCTAGCTCCTACGAGCAGTACTTC.

CDR3 sequence: CATSGGSYEQYF. Here the CDR3 DNA reads TGTGCCACCAGTGGAGGGTCCTACGAGCAGTACTTC. The J gene is TRBJ2-7, the V gene TRBV24-1; D is perhaps TRBD2 (5 bases). The V end was cut by 5 bases, the J end by 1 base, with 5 bases between. CDR1 is KGHDR and CDR2 is SFDVKD in the germline V gene. The CDR3 totals 12 residues.

The gene calls are TRBV6-4 and TRBJ2-2, with no clear D. V was clipped by 2 bases and J by 0 bases, with 1 base between them. CDR3 length: 13 amino acids. Germline CDR1 reads MRHNA; CDR2 reads SNTAGT. This CDR3 reads CASSDTNTGELFF. The CDR3 bases are TGTGCCAGCAGTGACACGAACACCGGGGAGCTGTTTTTT.

The chain couples TRBV19 to TRBJ2-3; D unresolved. The CDR3 contains 14 residues. Looked up from germline, CDR1 is LNHDA and CDR2 is SQIVND (reference sequence). Trimming cost V 3 bases and J 6 bases, with 13 bases left between them. The CDR3 protein is CASSMRPPGDTQYF. Written as DNA, the CDR3 is TGTGCCAGTAGTATGAGACCCCCCGGGGATACGCAGTATTTT.

V gene TRBV4-2 combines with J gene TRBJ1-5, with D hard to call. V was cut by 3 bases and J by 3 bases, with 6 bases left in between. The CDR3 covers 13 residues. Germline CDR1 and CDR2: LGHNA and YNFKEQ. The CDR3 nucleotides read TGTGCCAGCAGCCAGGGCCACAATCAGCCCCAGCATTTT. Its protein is CASSQGHNQPQHF.

The chain recombines TRBV19 with TRBJ1-5; TRBD1 might be the D (5 bases). Trimming took 1 base from V and 5 from J, leaving 9 bases between them. Germline-derived CDR1 and CDR2 are LNHDA and SQIVND (reference sequence). The CDR3 runs to 14 residues. The CDR3 region is CASSIGEGYQPQHF. CDR3 DNA sequence: TGTGCCAGTAGTATAGGCGAGGGGTATCAGCCCCAGCATTTT.

This rearrangement joins TRBV13 to TRBJ2-7, with D perhaps TRBD1 (5 bases). V was shortened by 5 bases and J by 0 bases, with 11 bases between the two germline ends. The CDR3 sequence is 14 residues long. CDR1 is PRHDT, CDR2 FYEKMQ, per germline (reference sequence). As DNA, the CDR3 is TGTGCCAGCAGCGATCGACAGTCCTCCTACGAGCAGTACTTC. It codes for CASSDRQSSYEQYF.